The rows below give T cell receptor delta chains drawn from one sample of a study of Vδ1+ human thymocytes. TCRdb re-processed the multiplex PCR reads using CATT. The data contain under 25,000 delta-chain clones, 6.5% to 10% of them singletons. The specimen was Vdelta1+ gamma-delta thymocytes from the thymus. The receptors derive from a child in the first two years of life who had congenital heart surgery. CDR3s include the opening cysteine and the closing phenylalanine or tryptophan. Expanded clones are given a class, and other clones once, few, many or no size at all.

size: few
V: TRDV1
J: TRDJ1
CDR3: CALGEPCTGGYNDKLIF

size: .
V: TRDV1
J: TRDJ1
CDR3: CALGKAGARAPHTDKLIF

size: few
V: TRDV1
J: TRDJ1
CDR3: CALGKLPSVLGDTGGTDKLIF

size: .
V: TRDV1
J: TRDJ1
CDR3: CALGGRRGIHPYTDKLIF

size: few
V: TRDV1
J: TRDJ1
CDR3: CALGEPSVGLLGVLGRYTDKLIF

size: .
V: TRDV1
J: TRDJ1
CDR3: CALGEPLDYTNLGGRLIF

size: few
V: TRDV1
J: TRDJ1
CDR3: CALGEPKGDTRRSDKLIF

size: .
V: TRDV1
J: TRDJ1
CDR3: CALGEYTPGLSDKLIF

size: few
V: TRDV1
J: TRDJ1
CDR3: CALGVPGLGVADKLIF

size: few
V: TRDV1
J: TRDJ1
CDR3: CALEILGDRSELIF

size: medium-sized
V: TRDV2
J: TRDJ3
CDR3: CACDRKTLGDISWDTRQMFF

size: few
V: TRDV1
J: TRDJ1
CDR3: CALGEQYWGISDDELIF

size: few
V: TRDV1
J: TRDJ1
CDR3: CALAVLATIRDGGYPLYTDKLIF

size: few
V: TRDV1
J: TRDJ1
CDR3: CALGEDGPSGLAGWGDKLIF

size: .
V: TRDV1
J: TRDJ1
CDR3: CALGEPVRMYTDKLIF

size: medium-sized
V: TRDV2
J: TRDJ3
CDR3: CACDKKCPGVLSSWDTRQMFF

size: .
V: TRDV1
J: TRDJ1
CDR3: CALGELPSPTDKLIF

size: .
V: TRDV1
J: TRDJ1
CDR3: CALGDFPCTGGYTDKLIF

size: few
V: TRDV1
J: TRDJ2
CDR3: CALGDPFPTGTFLTAQLFF

size: medium-sized
V: TRDV2
J: TRDJ1
CDR3: CACDLTGGSYTDKLIF

size: .
V: TRDV2
J: TRDJ1
CDR3: CACATTGGPGGKLIF

size: few
V: TRDV1
J: TRDJ1
CDR3: CALGEYNLRLGDADKLIF

size: .
V: TRDV1
J: TRDJ1
CDR3: CALGDLPRTGGYTDKLIF

size: few
V: TRDV1
J: TRDJ1
CDR3: CALGEQSWGPYKLIF

size: .
V: TRDV2
J: TRDJ1
CDR3: CACDTLRVWGIPYTDKLIF

size: .
V: TRDV1
J: TRDJ1
CDR3: CALGELSHTRLGDIFDRLIF

size: few
V: TRDV1
J: TRDJ1
CDR3: CALGEPSDLPNGWGIRYTDKLIF

size: few
V: TRDV1
J: TRDJ1
CDR3: CALGERCSHYVWLTYTDKLIF

size: .
V: TRDV1
J: TRDJ2
CDR3: CALGGRLPTRTGYRGAPAQLFF

size: .
V: TRDV1
J: TRDJ1
CDR3: CALGEVRGGMTPYTDKLIF

size: few
V: TRDV1
J: TRDJ1
CDR3: CALGITDKLIF

size: few
V: TRDV1
J: TRDJ1
CDR3: CALGELNDWGTDKLIF

size: few
V: TRDV1
J: TRDJ1
CDR3: CALGEKRGSYDGDWGIFYTDKLIF

size: few
V: TRDV1
J: TRDJ1
CDR3: CALGRPRPSPCTGGCYTDKLIF

size: .
V: TRDV1
J: TRDJ1
CDR3: CALGELVLLGDTDKLIF

size: few
V: TRDV1
J: TRDJ1
CDR3: CALGERGLGDQAGKLIF

size: .
V: TRDV1
J: TRDJ1
CDR3: CALGELSFGPDKLIF

size: .
V: TRDV1
J: TRDJ1
CDR3: CALGEFLHGGPYTDKLIF

size: .
V: TRDV1
J: TRDJ1
CDR3: CALGEHGTGGYVLIF

size: few
V: TRDV1
J: TRDJ1
CDR3: CALGETFAVLRRTGGYPSTDKLIF

size: .
V: TRDV1
J: TRDJ1
CDR3: CALGEAFLRLIGPDKLIF

size: few
V: TRDV1
J: TRDJ1
CDR3: CALGERALGDYTDKLIF

size: .
V: TRDV1
J: TRDJ1
CDR3: CALGTYRGRSSTDKLIF

size: .
V: TRDV1
J: TRDJ1
CDR3: CALGEHCSTDKLIF

size: .
V: TRAV29/DV5
J: TRDJ1
CDR3: CAASALYNADKLIF

size: few
V: TRDV1
J: TRDJ1
CDR3: CALGELAFRTGGYGADKLIF

size: .
V: TRDV1
J: TRDJ1
CDR3: CALGELGNSVLGDTDKLIF

size: .
V: TRDV1
J: TRDJ1
CDR3: CALGELDFPRLVLGDTKYTDKLIF

size: few
V: TRDV1
J: TRDJ1
CDR3: CALGGQSGSPGKLIF

size: .
V: TRDV1
J: TRDJ1
CDR3: CALGESLKPRYWGIYTDKLIF

size: .
V: TRDV2
J: TRDJ1
CDR3: CACDSRGPSAPLYWGIRSYTDKLIF

size: few
V: TRDV2
J: TRDJ1
CDR3: CACDTLYWGIRGGYTDKLIF

size: few
V: TRDV1
J: TRDJ1
CDR3: CALGGPLLGQGDTDKLIF

size: .
V: TRDV1
J: TRDJ1
CDR3: CALLITARMDSKLIF

size: .
V: TRDV2
J: TRDJ1
CDR3: CACDNIRNPYWGTFDQLIF

size: few
V: TRAV29/DV5
J: TRDJ1
CDR3: CAAAAGLRYWRNTDKLIF

size: few
V: TRDV1
J: TRDJ1
CDR3: CALGEPPFVGCTGGYTDKLIF